The rows below give T cell receptor beta chains drawn from one sample of a study of shared clonotypes between healthy human individuals. The repertoire was sequenced with immunoSEQ multiplex PCR; TCRdb's copy has only in-frame clones and lacks some. The data show under 2.5 million clones, 85% to 95% seen once. Specimen: naive CD4+ T cells from PBMCs. The receptors stem from a man aged 18 to 30 in good health. Some clones in this sample may be carry-over from other donors' samples. CDR3s include the opening cysteine and the closing phenylalanine or tryptophan. A D gene is named only where the DNA matches it firmly. Size is stated for part of the rows, as once, few or many counts, or as a class when the clone is expanded.

D gene	clone size	V gene	J gene	CDR3 protein	CDR3 DNA
NA	NA	TRBV15	TRBJ1-2	CATSRDRGQIYGYTF	TGTGCCACCAGCAGAGATAGGGGCCAGATCTATGGCTACACCTTC
TRBD1	NA	TRBV28	TRBJ1-2	CASSRQGNYGYTF	TGTGCCAGCAGCAGACAGGGGAACTATGGCTACACCTTC
NA	once	TRBV5-1	TRBJ1-1	CASSLVPGNTEAFF	TGCGCCAGCAGCTTGGTCCCTGGTAACACTGAAGCTTTCTTT
NA	NA	TRBV5-1	TRBJ2-1	CASSLVTHEQFF	TGCGCCAGCAGCTTGGTAACACATGAGCAGTTCTTC
NA	few	TRBV23-1	TRBJ1-5	CASSQTTGAHQPQHF	TGCGCCAGCAGTCAAACTACCGGGGCACATCAGCCCCAGCATTTT
NA	NA	TRBV5-1	TRBJ2-7	CASSLHRSEQYF	TGCGCCAGCAGCTTGCACAGGAGCGAGCAGTACTTC
TRBD2	NA	TRBV7-8	TRBJ2-1	CASSLATRMTSGRGEQFF	TGTGCCAGCAGCTTAGCAACTAGGATGACTAGCGGGAGGGGAGAGCAGTTCTTC
NA	NA	TRBV9	TRBJ2-7	CASSMGTEKYEQYF	TGTGCCAGCAGCATGGGGACCGAGAAATACGAGCAGTACTTC
TRBD2	NA	TRBV5-4	TRBJ2-1	CASSSILAGGEFF	TGTGCCAGCAGCTCAATCCTAGCGGGAGGGGAGTTCTTC
TRBD2	once	TRBV5-4	TRBJ2-5	CASSPLAGAGETQYF	TGTGCCAGCAGCCCCCTAGCGGGAGCAGGAGAGACCCAGTACTTC
TRBD1	NA	TRBV5-4	TRBJ1-1	CASSFGQGPVEAFF	TGTGCCAGCAGCTTTGGACAGGGACCAGTTGAAGCTTTCTTT
TRBD1	NA	TRBV4-1	TRBJ2-1	CASSQLRGTGVYNEQFF	TGCGCCAGCAGCCAGCTTAGGGGGACAGGGGTTTACAATGAGCAGTTCTTC
NA	NA	TRBV6-4	TRBJ2-7	CASSPGTDHYEQYF	TGTGCCAGCTCACCCGGGACGGACCACTACGAGCAGTACTTC
TRBD1	few	TRBV5-4	TRBJ1-1	CASSSGQGGNGAEAFF	TGTGCCAGCAGCTCAGGACAGGGTGGAAATGGAGCTGAAGCTTTCTTT
TRBD2	NA	TRBV28	TRBJ2-2	CASSRLAGGKNTGELFF	TGTGCCAGCAGTCGCCTAGCGGGAGGGAAGAACACCGGGGAGCTGTTTTTT
NA	NA	TRBV5-1	TRBJ2-3	CASSLAQQGSTDTQYF	TGCGCCAGCAGCTTGGCCCAACAGGGCAGCACAGATACGCAGTATTTT
NA	NA	TRBV15	TRBJ2-1	CATSREAYNEQFF	TGTGCCACCAGCAGAGAGGCCTACAATGAGCAGTTCTTC
NA	NA	TRBV28	TRBJ1-2	CASSHDLPRLNYGYTF	TGTGCCAGCAGCCACGACCTCCCCAGACTTAACTATGGCTACACCTTC
NA	NA	TRBV4-1	TRBJ2-1	CASSQTPVPSYNEQFF	TGCGCCAGCAGCCAAACTCCGGTCCCCTCCTACAATGAGCAGTTCTTC
NA	NA	TRBV27	TRBJ1-5	CASSLAPFQPQHF	TGTGCCAGCAGTTTAGCCCCCTTTCAGCCCCAGCATTTT
NA	NA	TRBV19	TRBJ2-3	CASSRGQASTDTQYF	TGTGCCAGTAGTCGGGGACAAGCTAGCACAGATACGCAGTATTTT
NA	once	TRBV6-5	TRBJ1-2	CASSPDGSNYGYTF	TGTGCCAGCAGTCCGGACGGGTCGAACTATGGCTACACCTTC
TRBD1	NA	TRBV18	TRBJ2-7	CASSPNRGTYEQYF	TGTGCCAGCTCACCCAACAGGGGTACTTACGAGCAGTACTTC
NA	NA	TRBV28	TRBJ1-2	CASTIRPGYGYTF	TGTGCCAGCACGATTCGCCCAGGATATGGCTACACCTTC
NA	NA	TRBV11-2	TRBJ1-1	CASSLDLWVPEAFF	TGTGCCAGCAGCTTAGATCTGTGGGTCCCGGAAGCTTTCTTT
TRBD2	NA	TRBV5-1	TRBJ2-1	CASSLPGLVYEQFF	TGCGCCAGCAGCTTACCGGGACTAGTCTATGAGCAGTTCTTC
TRBD2	NA	TRBV2	TRBJ2-2	CASRAPPGLAGGMNTGELFF	TGTGCCAGCAGGGCCCCCCCGGGACTAGCGGGAGGGATGAACACCGGGGAGCTGTTTTTT
NA	once	TRBV7-9	TRBJ2-7	CASSLEFGQSYEQYF	TGTGCCAGCAGCTTAGAATTCGGACAGTCCTACGAGCAGTACTTC
NA	NA	TRBV9	TRBJ1-4	CASSLTGSATNEKLFF	TGTGCCAGCAGCCTCACAGGGAGTGCAACTAATGAAAAACTGTTTTTT
NA	NA	TRBV6-1	TRBJ1-2	CASSESGTPNYGYTF	TGTGCCAGCAGTGAAAGTGGCACCCCTAACTATGGCTACACCTTC
TRBD2	NA	TRBV4-2	TRBJ2-1	CASSQGGAGDNEQFF	TGTGCCAGCAGCCAAGGTGGGGCGGGAGATAATGAGCAGTTCTTC
NA	NA	TRBV19	TRBJ2-5	CASSIGGETQYF	TGTGCCAGTAGTATAGGGGGAGAGACCCAGTACTTC
TRBD2	NA	TRBV9	TRBJ2-1	CASSPMGTSGRMGYYNEQFF	TGTGCCAGCAGCCCCATGGGGACTAGCGGGAGGATGGGTTACTACAATGAGCAGTTCTTC
NA	NA	TRBV2	TRBJ1-5	CACRGGGSGNQPQHF	TGTGCCTGCAGAGGTGGGGGGTCGGGCAATCAGCCCCAGCATTTT
NA	NA	TRBV7-9	TRBJ2-7	CASSLAGGGEQYF	TGTGCCAGCAGCTTAGCAGGAGGCGGCGAGCAGTACTTC
NA	NA	TRBV6-5	TRBJ2-3	CASSYRRAGTDTQYF	TGTGCCAGCAGTTACAGACGCGCCGGCACAGATACGCAGTATTTT
NA	NA	TRBV6-6	TRBJ1-2	CASTKGGLNYGYTF	TGTGCCAGCACCAAGGGCGGCCTGAACTATGGCTACACCTTC
NA	once	TRBV27	TRBJ2-7	CASSFQGLPSGEQYF	TGTGCCAGCAGTTTTCAGGGGCTCCCGTCCGGCGAGCAGTACTTC